These T cell receptor beta chains were read from a single sample in a study of early T cells in non-severe SARS-CoV-2 infection. TCRdb re-analysed the 5' RACE reads in MiXCR, keeping a single row per CDR3 protein. The repertoire holds roughly 30,000 distinct CDR3 sequences, with around 6% as singletons. This specimen consisted of whole blood, obtained at baseline. The receptor source for this set is an adult who was a healthcare worker with PCR-confirmed SARS-CoV-2 infection or an uninfected control (not recorded which). CDR3s include the opening cysteine and the closing phenylalanine or tryptophan. The D gene is left open where the match is weak. The size entry is marked missing in some rows and otherwise reads once, few, many or a size class.

v_call	clone_size	j_call	d_call	cdr3_aa	cdr3_nt
TRBV27	many	TRBJ1-5	TRBD1	CASRPAGGGGQPQHF	TGTGCCAGCAGGCCGGCAGGGGGAGGGGGTCAGCCCCAGCATTTT
TRBV28	many	TRBJ2-6	NA	CASSFRSSGANVLTF	TGTGCCAGCAGTTTTAGGAGCTCTGGGGCCAACGTCCTGACTTTC
TRBV6-1	many	TRBJ2-1	TRBD2	CASSPSGGTFYNEQFF	TGTGCCAGCAGTCCGAGCGGGGGCACATTCTACAATGAGCAGTTCTTC
TRBV24-1	NA	TRBJ2-7	TRBD2	CATTRRISSGGGEQYF	TGTGCCACCACCAGAAGAATTTCTAGCGGGGGTGGTGAGCAGTACTTC
TRBV7-2	many	TRBJ2-2	NA	CASSLDRARSGTGELFF	TGTGCCAGCAGCTTAGATCGGGCCAGGAGTGGCACCGGGGAGCTGTTTTTT
TRBV13	few	TRBJ2-7	TRBD2	CASRGRGYEQYF	TGTGCCAGCAGGGGGAGGGGTTACGAGCAGTACTTC
TRBV7-2	NA	TRBJ2-1	TRBD1	CASSADPRQGRILIEQFF	TGTGCCAGCAGCGCAGACCCGCGACAGGGCAGGATCTTGATTGAGCAGTTCTTC
TRBV28	many	TRBJ2-1	TRBD2	CASTPFTGGLNEQFF	TGTGCCAGCACCCCTTTTACGGGAGGGTTGAATGAGCAGTTCTTC
TRBV5-1	few	TRBJ2-3	TRBD2	CASSLAPSGRGTDTQYF	TGCGCCAGCAGCTTGGCCCCCAGCGGGAGAGGCACAGATACGCAGTATTTT
TRBV3-1	many	TRBJ2-7	TRBD1	CASSPGTGGSGEQYF	TGTGCCAGCAGCCCTGGGACAGGGGGCTCCGGCGAGCAGTACTTC
TRBV6-1	many	TRBJ1-1	NA	CASIKSRRTEAFF	TGTGCCAGCATTAAGAGCAGGAGGACTGAAGCTTTCTTT
TRBV11-2	many	TRBJ2-3	NA	CASSLAAAYTDTQYF	TGTGCCAGCAGCTTAGCGGCAGCTTACACAGATACGCAGTATTTT
TRBV18	NA	TRBJ2-2	NA	CASSPDLNTGELFF	TGTGCCAGCTCACCGGACTTGAACACCGGGGAGCTGTTTTTT
TRBV20-1	many	TRBJ2-1	TRBD2	CSAPPGLAGGQPGPAYNEQFF	TGCAGTGCCCCTCCGGGACTAGCGGGGGGGCAGCCTGGTCCGGCCTACAATGAGCAGTTCTTC
TRBV6-2/TRBV6-3	many	TRBJ1-6	NA	CASSRDRRNSYNSPLHF	TGTGCCAGCAGTCGGGACCGTCGAAACTCCTATAATTCACCCCTCCACTTT
TRBV5-1	many	TRBJ2-1	TRBD2	CASSLATSGRGNEQFF	TGCGCCAGCAGCTTGGCAACTAGCGGGAGGGGTAATGAGCAGTTCTTC